The next 19 T cell receptor beta chains were all read from a single sample in a study of cytomegalovirus exposure and HLA in healthy donors. PCR was performed using 60 Vbeta and 13 Jbeta primers. TCRdb's copy holds only in-frame clones and misses some; the assay was immunoSEQ multiplex PCR. This table holds around 91,000 clones, around nine tenths found once. Sequenced: PBMCs. The receptor source for this set is a man aged 25-45 years in good health and CMV-seropositive.

V usage is TRBV28 and J usage is TRBJ2-3; 12 nucleotides line up with TRBD2. CDR1 and CDR2 from the germline V gene are MDHEN and SYDVKM. V dropped 2 bases and J dropped 7; count of bases not matched to a gene: 10. The CDR3 runs to 17 residues. The CDR3 region is CASSLISTSGRMYTQYF. Here the CDR3 DNA reads TGTGCCAGCAGTTTAATCTCTACTAGCGGGAGGATGTATACGCAGTATTTT.

Remarks on this clone: One junction end does not reproduce the germline sequence, and a read error may be involved. The rearrangement joins TRBV28 to TRBJ1-1; 7 bases are a match to TRBD1. The CDR3 is made up of 17 amino acids. Germline V gene data show CDR1 as MDHEN and CDR2 as SYDVKM. In nucleotides, the CDR3 is TGTGCCAGCAGTTCCAAGACAGGGAATCGGCCGAACACTGAAACTTTCTTT. Translated: CASSSKTGNRPNTETFF. The full variable domain, rest sourced from reference TRBV28 and TRBJ1-1, is DVKVTQSSRYLVKRTGEKVFLECVQDMDHENMFWYRQDPGLGLRLIYFSYDVKMKEKGDIPEGYSVSREKKERFSLILESASTNQTSMYLCASSSKTGNRPNTETFFGQGTRLTVV.

The gene calls are TRBV6-1 and TRBJ2-5; D is possibly TRBD1 (6 bases). The germline V gene encodes CDR1 MNHNS and CDR2 SASEGT. The CDR3 loop spans 15 amino acids. The V gene lost 7 bases and the J gene lost 4 bases, with 19 bases spanning the gap. This CDR3 is CASKQFDRLGETQYF. CDR3 DNA sequence: TGTGCCAGCAAACAGTTCGACAGGCTTGGAGAGACCCAGTACTTC.

V gene TRBV10-3 combines with J gene TRBJ2-1; 13 positions match TRBD2. Germline trimming cut 6 bases from V and 5 bases from J; bases unmatched to any gene: 7. Per germline, CDR1 ENHRY and CDR2 SYGVKD. The length of the CDR3 is 16 residues. In nucleotides, the CDR3 is TGTGCCATCAGACCTTGGACTAGCGGGAGTAACAATGAGCAGTTCTTC. Encoded protein: CAIRPWTSGSNNEQFF.

The V and J genes are TRBV5-4 and TRBJ1-4; TRBD1 matches at 10 bases. From germline, CDR1 is SGHNT and CDR2 YYREEE (reference sequence). The CDR3 totals 15 residues. V was pared by 2 bases and J by 7 bases, with 5 bases of the junction left unmatched. The CDR3 region is CASSLGTGVREKLFF. The CDR3 region has the DNA TGTGCCAGCAGCTTAGGGACAGGGGTTCGTGAAAAACTGTTTTTT.

This chain links TRBV29-1 with TRBJ2-5; TRBD2 matches at 10 bases. With 7 bases clipped from V and 0 bases from J, the junction kept 5 bases outside the gene matches. Germline CDR1 is SQVTM and CDR2 is ANQGSEA. The CDR3 is 14 amino acids. The CDR3 region has the DNA TGCAGCGGCCTAGCGGGAGACAACCAAGAGACCCAGTACTTC. Amino acids: CSGLAGDNQETQYF.

This chain joins TRBV10-3 and TRBJ2-7, with 11 bases matching TRBD1. V lost 6 bases to trimming and J lost 0 bases; unmatched junction nucleotides: 4. The CDR3 is made up of 15 amino acids. The germline gives CDR1 ENHRY, CDR2 SYGVKD. The CDR3 DNA sequence: TGTGCCATCAGGGTGGGACAGGGGGTCTCCTACGAGCAGTACTTC. Protein: CAIRVGQGVSYEQYF.

This clone came up once. The rearrangement uses TRBV23-1 and TRBJ2-7; TRBD1 matches at 9 bases. TRBV23-1 is flagged as an ORF with uncertain function. CDR3 length equals 13 residues. V gave up 9 bases and J gave up 3 bases; unmatched junction bases: 6. For the CDR3, the DNA is TGCGCCAGGGGAAGGGACAGGGACTACGAGCAGTACTTC. The encoded protein is CARGRDRDYEQYF.

The rearrangement uses TRBV27 and TRBJ2-7; TRBD1 might be the D (5 bases). Per the germline V gene, CDR1 is MNHEY and CDR2 is SMNVEV (reference sequence). The CDR3 is made up of 15 amino acids. V was shortened by 3 bases and J by 1 base, with 13 bases between the two germline ends. The DNA for the CDR3 is TGTGCCAGCAGTTTGTCAGGGTATGGATCCTACGAGCAGTACTTC. It yields the protein CASSLSGYGSYEQYF.

The chain employs TRBV4-2 and TRBJ2-3; no reliable D call. This CDR3 contains 15 residues. The germline V gene encodes CDR1 LGHNA and CDR2 YNFKEQ. The V end lost 0 bases, the J end lost 1 base, and 8 bases lay between the germline ends. CDR3 sequence: CASSQERLGTDTQYF. CDR3 DNA: TGTGCCAGCAGCCAAGAGCGTCTAGGCACAGATACGCAGTATTTT.

The J gene is TRBJ2-2, the V gene TRBV6-1, with 7 nucleotides matching TRBD2. Germline assignment: CDR1 MNHNS and CDR2 SASEGT. This CDR3 region has 15 residues. V lost 8 bases and J lost 4; bases outside the gene matches: 10. The CDR3 sequence: CASCLWKRGTGELFF. CDR3 nucleotides: TGTGCCAGCTGTCTCTGGAAGCGGGGCACCGGGGAGCTGTTTTTT.

V is TRBV28 and J is TRBJ1-5; a possible D gene is TRBD1 (6 bases). The CDR3 is 15 amino acids. V was pared by 7 bases and J by 0 bases, with 13 bases between. Germline CDR1 and CDR2: MDHEN and SYDVKM. DNA of the CDR3: TGTGCCAGCACCCAGGGGCTGACTAGCAATCAGCCCCAGCATTTT. The encoded protein is CASTQGLTSNQPQHF. The full variable domain, completed using reference TRBV28 and TRBJ1-5, is DVKVTQSSRYLVKRTGEKVFLECVQDMDHENMFWYRQDPGLGLRLIYFSYDVKMKEKGDIPEGYSVSREKKERFSLILESASTNQTSMYLCASTQGLTSNQPQHFGDGTRLSIL.

This clone was observed a single time. The gene calls are TRBV10-3 and TRBJ2-3; D is uncertain. The V end was cut by 0 bases, the J end by 1 base, with 14 bases between. The length of the CDR3 is 17 residues. The germline gives CDR1 ENHRY, CDR2 SYGVKD. CDR3 in DNA: TGTGCCATCAGTGAGTCGACCGTTAGCAGACGCACAGATACGCAGTATTTT. Translated: CAISESTVSRRTDTQYF.

The sample holds one count of this clone. The chain recombines TRBV7-2 with TRBJ2-2; 8 positions agree with TRBD2. V shed 5 bases and J 5 bases; nucleotides not matched to a gene: 7. This CDR3 has 15 residues. From germline, CDR1 is SGHTA and CDR2 FQGNSA. The CDR3 DNA is TGTGCCAGCAGCCTGACTAGCGATTATACCGGGGAGCTGTTTTTT. Its translation: CASSLTSDYTGELFF.

The rearrangement uses TRBV28 and TRBJ2-7; 7 bases line up with TRBD2. This CDR3 is built from 15 residues. V lost 5 bases to trimming and J lost 2 bases; unmatched junction nucleotides: 9. Germline V gene data show CDR1 as MDHEN and CDR2 as SYDVKM. The CDR3 DNA reads as TGTGCCAGCAGTCCCGGGGTAGCGGGTACCTACGAGCAGTACTTC. Protein sequence: CASSPGVAGTYEQYF.

This CDR3 is CASSPWTDYTEAFF. CDR3 coding DNA: TGTGCCAGTAGTCCTTGGACAGACTACACTGAAGCTTTCTTT. V usage is TRBV19 and J usage is TRBJ1-1; TRBD1 is a possible D gene (6 bases). V was trimmed by 5 bases and J by 3 bases, leaving 13 bases between them. This CDR3 has 14 amino acids. CDR1 and CDR2 from the germline V gene are LNHDA and SQIVND (reference sequence).

This sequence joins TRBV28 and TRBJ1-2; 10 bases align to TRBD1. There are 12 residues in the CDR3. CDR1 and CDR2 (germline): MDHEN, SYDVKM. DNA for the CDR3: TGTGCGGGCCGGGACAGGGGCTATGGCTACACCTTC. Its protein product is CAGRDRGYGYTF.

Remarks on this clone: Other DNA sequences in the sample encode the same CDR3. The chain carries TRBV7-3 and TRBJ1-1, with TRBD1 as a possible D gene (6 bases). Trimming left V 5 bases short and J 2 bases short, with 9 bases between. The CDR3 sequence is 13 residues long. The germline gives CDR1 SGHTA, CDR2 FQGTGA. CDR3 in amino acids: CASSKQGNTEAFF. The CDR3 DNA sequence: TGTGCCAGCAGCAAACAGGGTAACACTGAAGCTTTCTTT.

The chain uses TRBV28 and TRBJ2-7; tentative D call: TRBD2 (5 bases). Deletions cut 0 bases from V and 2 bases from J, with 14 bases between. This CDR3 contains 16 residues. Germline loops: CDR1 MDHEN, CDR2 SYDVKM. This CDR3 reads CASSLWKSTGTYEQYF. Here the CDR3 DNA reads TGTGCCAGCAGTTTATGGAAATCGACGGGAACCTACGAGCAGTACTTC.